The next 25 T cell receptor beta chains were all read from a single sample in a study of radiation and T cells in renal cell carcinoma. Time point of the sample: blood 4 weeks post-SBRT, at nephrectomy. Indicated treatment: 15 Gy SBRT to primary tumor, nephrectomy 4 weeks later. Sequencing used immunoSEQ multiplex PCR; TCRdb keeps in-frame clones, though not all of them. The table includes 140,000 or so clones, 86% detected once. The sample was blood, taken from a patient whose treatment included radiotherapy and nephrectomy. Source of these receptors: a woman in her forties or fifties with renal cell carcinoma.

This rearrangement joins TRBV29-1 to TRBJ2-7; 7 bases are a match to TRBD1. V lost 7 bases and J lost 2; bases outside the gene matches: 8. CDR1 is SQVTM and CDR2 is ANQGSEA in the germline V gene. CDR3 length: 13 residues. This CDR3 is CSAGDSTAYEQYF. DNA for the CDR3: TGCAGCGCCGGGGACAGCACAGCCTACGAGCAGTACTTC.

The chain couples TRBV6-5 to TRBJ2-7; 12 nucleotides agree with TRBD2. This CDR3 contains 15 residues. The germline CDR1 and CDR2 sequences are MNHEY and SVGAGI. V was pared by 4 bases and J by 4 bases, with 5 bases of the junction left unmatched. The CDR3 region has the DNA TGTGCCAGCAGTTCTGACGGACTAGCGGGATACGAGCAGTACTTC. It translates to CASSSDGLAGYEQYF.

This clone occurred a few times. This chain links TRBV7-3 with TRBJ2-2; unclear D gene. The CDR3 is 13 residues long. Germline assignment: CDR1 SGHTA and CDR2 FQGTGA. The ends were cut back, 5 bases at V and 3 bases at J, with 7 bases in the middle. As DNA, the CDR3 is TGTGCCAGCAGCGAACGATACACCGGGGAGCTGTTTTTT. Translating it yields CASSERYTGELFF. Complete variable domain (other parts from reference TRBV7-3 and TRBJ2-2): GAGVSQTPSNKVTEKGKYVELRCDPISGHTALYWYRQSLGQGPEFLIYFQGTGAADDSGLPNDRFFAVRPEGSVSTLKIQRTERGDSAVYLCASSERYTGELFFGEGSRLTVL.

The chain has TRBV4-1 and TRBJ2-1, with 11 bases that match TRBD2. Germline values: CDR1 MGHRA, CDR2 YSYEKL. The J segment lost 7 bases and the V segment lost 1 base, leaving 6 bases of the junction unmatched. The CDR3 runs 16 residues. The CDR3 DNA reads TGCGCCAGCAGCCAAGGTAGGACTAGCGGGCTTAATGAGCAGTTCTTC. It is translated as CASSQGRTSGLNEQFF.

This chain links TRBV20-1 with TRBJ2-1; no clear D. There are 8 residues in the CDR3. V was trimmed by 5 bases and J by 11 bases, leaving 4 bases between them. Germline V CDR1 and CDR2: DFQATT, SNEGSKA (reference sequence). The CDR3, as DNA: TGCAGTGCTCTAAAGCAGTTCTTC. It specifies CSALKQFF.

The rearrangement uses TRBV6-5 and TRBJ2-3, with D perhaps TRBD1 or TRBD2 (7 bases each). Germline CDR1 is MNHEY and CDR2 is SVGAGI. The ends were cut back, 5 bases at V and 2 bases at J, with 14 bases in the middle. The CDR3 runs to 15 residues. The CDR3 region is CASSPQGGSTDTQYF. The CDR3 DNA follows: TGTGCCAGCAGTCCTCAGGGGGGGTCCACAGATACGCAGTATTTT.

The V call is TRBV7-9, the J call TRBJ1-5; D not certain. CDR1 is SEHNR and CDR2 is FQNEAQ in the germline V gene (reference sequence). This CDR3 is 13 amino acids long. The V gene lost 5 bases and the J gene lost 0 bases, with 5 bases spanning the gap. In nucleotides, the CDR3 is TGTGCCAGCAGCATAAATAGCAATCAGCCCCAGCATTTT. It encodes CASSINSNQPQHF. The full variable domain, rest sourced from reference TRBV7-9 and TRBJ1-5, is DTGVSQNPRHKITKRGQNVTFRCDPISEHNRLYWYRQTLGQGPEFLTYFQNEAQLEKSRLLSDRFSAERPKGSFSTLEIQRTEQGDSAMYLCASSINSNQPQHFGDGTRLSIL.

A word on this clone: A junction boundary mismatches the germline segment, possibly from a read error. Different DNA sequences within this sample yield the same CDR3. The chain couples TRBV6-5 to TRBJ1-1; perhaps TRBD1 as D (6 bases). Germline V gives CDR1 MNHEY, CDR2 SVGAGI. The CDR3 sequence is 15 residues long. The CDR3 here is CASSGRDTMNTEAFF. CDR3 in DNA: TGTGCCAGCAGCGGGCGGGACACCATGAACACTGAGGCTTTCTTT.

The V gene is TRBV19, the J gene TRBJ2-2; D gene ambiguous. Germline V gene lookup returns CDR1 LNHDA and CDR2 SQIVND (reference sequence). This CDR3 has 14 amino acids. The V end was cut by 3 bases, the J end by 3 bases, with 8 bases between. The CDR3 spells CASSIILYTGELFF. In nucleotides, the CDR3 is TGTGCCAGTAGTATTATACTATACACCGGGGAGCTGTTTTTT.

This chain links TRBV7-2 with TRBJ2-7; tentatively, D is TRBD1 (5 bases). CDR3 length: 14 amino acids. Trimming removed 4 bases from V and 3 bases from J, with 13 bases in between. Germline V CDR1 and CDR2: SGHTA, FQGNSA. CDR3 amino acids: CASSSPRTRYEQYF. Written as DNA, the CDR3 is TGTGCCAGCAGCTCTCCCCGGACACGCTACGAGCAGTACTTC. Looking up the rest from reference TRBV7-2 and TRBJ2-7 gives the full variable domain: GAGVSQSPSNKVTEKGKDVELRCDPISGHTALYWYRQSLGQGLEFLIYFQGNSAPDKSGLPSDRFSAERTGGSVSTLTIQRTQQEDSAVYLCASSSPRTRYEQYFGPGTRLTVT.

The chain recombines TRBV10-3 with TRBJ2-3, with 9 bases that match TRBD2. After removal of 7 bases from V and 3 bases from J, the junction contained 11 bases not matched to a gene. The CDR3 totals 16 residues. Germline-derived CDR1 and CDR2 are ENHRY and SYGVKD. The CDR3 DNA follows: TGTGCCATCAACGACGGGGGCGGGGGGGCTACAGATACGCAGTATTTT. Translating gives CAINDGGGGATDTQYF.

Many counts were recorded for this clone. J is TRBJ2-7 and V is TRBV5-6; 8 bases align to TRBD1. Germline values: CDR1 SGHDT, CDR2 YYEEEE. CDR3 length: 14 residues. J gave up 4 bases and V 4 bases, and 7 bases lay outside the gene matches. The CDR3 sequence is CASSRGQGLYEQYF. The CDR3 DNA reads as TGTGCCAGCAGCCGCGGACAGGGTCTGTACGAGCAGTACTTC.

V usage is TRBV6-5 and J usage is TRBJ2-5, with TRBD1 identical over 7 bases. Germline V gene lookup returns CDR1 MNHEY and CDR2 SVGAGI. The CDR3 spans 16 residues. V was clipped by 2 bases and J by 4 bases; unmatched bases: 10. CDR3 sequence reads: CASSYGAGGGGETQYF. Here the CDR3 DNA reads TGTGCCAGCAGTTACGGGGCAGGGGGTGGAGGAGAGACCCAGTACTTC.

The chain carries TRBV6-6 and TRBJ1-5; 7 bases fit TRBD1. The CDR3 sequence is 13 residues long. The V segment lost 4 bases and the J segment 8 bases; nucleotides outside the gene matches: 5. The germline gives CDR1 MNHNY, CDR2 SVGAGI (reference sequence). The CDR3 DNA follows: TGTGCCAGCAGTTCCGACAGGGTTAAGCCCCAGCATTTT. Residues: CASSSDRVKPQHF.

This rearrangement joins TRBV7-2 to TRBJ1-2, with D perhaps matching TRBD1 (5 bases). This CDR3 has 13 residues. The V gene's germline CDR1 is SGHTA and CDR2 FQGNSA. Trimming left V 3 bases short and J 7 bases short, with 12 bases between. The CDR3 region is CASSFQGSGGYTF. Here the CDR3 DNA reads TGTGCCAGCAGCTTTCAGGGAAGTGGTGGCTACACCTTC.

This clone was seen just once. The J gene is TRBJ1-2, the V gene TRBV27, with D hard to call. Germline lookup yields CDR1 MNHEY and CDR2 SMNVEV (reference sequence). V lost 6 bases, J lost 1 base, and 21 bases lay in between. CDR3 length equals 17 residues. Here the CDR3 DNA reads TGTGCCAGCAGAGCTCAGCAGAAGTTGAGGGTTAACTATGGCTACACCTTC. Its protein product is CASRAQQKLRVNYGYTF.

This clone was recorded a few times. The chain recombines TRBV28 with TRBJ1-1; D ambiguous. Trimming shortened V by 6 bases and J by 1 base, and 9 bases separated the two germline ends. Germline V gives CDR1 MDHEN, CDR2 SYDVKM. This CDR3 comprises 13 residues. In DNA form, the CDR3 reads TGTGCCAGCAGCCAGGACCCGAACACTGAAGCTTTCTTT. This sequence encodes CASSQDPNTEAFF.

This clone was seen a single time. The chain joins TRBV19 to TRBJ1-1; D call uncertain. CDR1 LNHDA and CDR2 SQIVND come from the germline V gene (reference sequence). The ends were cut back, 6 bases at V and 0 bases at J, with 14 bases in the middle. The CDR3 consists of 15 residues. In DNA form, the CDR3 reads TGTGCCAGTAGCGCCTTGAGGCAGATGAACACTGAAGCTTTCTTT. Residues: CASSALRQMNTEAFF.

The CDR3 DNA is TGTGCCAGCAGCTTACGGAGGGGCAAGATAGCCAAAAACATTCAGTACTTC. It specifies CASSLRRGKIAKNIQYF. The chain uses TRBV12-1 and TRBJ2-4; the D call in the table, TRBD2, was not verified against the DNA. TRBV12-1 is reported as a pseudogene. CDR3 length equals 17 residues.

This clone came up a few times. The chain joins TRBV28 to TRBJ1-5, with a possible D match to TRBD1 (5 bases). The V and J ends lost 6 bases and 2 bases respectively, with 17 bases between them. Germline V gives CDR1 MDHEN, CDR2 SYDVKM. The CDR3 spans 16 residues. The CDR3 protein is CASRLLGRGGNQPQHF. CDR3 DNA sequence: TGTGCCAGCAGGCTCCTGGGACGAGGGGGCAATCAGCCCCAGCATTTT.

This clone occurred once. The rearrangement links TRBV4-1 to TRBJ2-3, with D tentatively TRBD1 or TRBD2 (5 bases each). The V end lost 0 bases, the J end lost 3 bases, and 22 bases lay between the germline ends. The CDR3 is made up of 19 amino acids. Germline CDR1 reads MGHRA; CDR2 reads YSYEKL. As DNA, the CDR3 is TGCGCCAGCAGCCAAGATCGGCAGGGCCGGGAAGGTCTTACAGATACGCAGTATTTT. Amino acids: CASSQDRQGREGLTDTQYF.

The chain links TRBV7-2 to TRBJ2-5; D is perhaps TRBD1 (7 bases). Germline CDR1 is SGHTA and CDR2 is FQGNSA. The ends were cut back, 5 bases at V and 4 bases at J, with 23 bases in the middle. This CDR3 is built from 17 residues. The CDR3 DNA reads as TGTGCCAGCAGCCCAGGCGGGGCAGGGGGAGTTGTAGAGACCCAGTACTTC. This codes for CASSPGGAGGVVETQYF.

The V and J genes are TRBV20-1 and TRBJ2-7; tentatively, D is TRBD1 (6 bases). This CDR3 has 11 amino acids. CDR1 is DFQATT and CDR2 is SNEGSKA in the germline V gene (reference sequence). Between the trimmed V and J ends, which lost 5 bases and 5 bases, there was a span of 10 bases. CDR3 protein: CSAYYRDEQYF. The CDR3 DNA follows: TGCAGTGCTTACTACAGGGACGAGCAGTACTTC.

The chain links TRBV4-2 to TRBJ2-7; D call uncertain. Germline values: CDR1 LGHNA, CDR2 YNFKEQ. The CDR3 runs 16 residues. Trimming cost V 1 base and J 8 bases, with 21 bases left between them. In nucleotides, the CDR3 is TGTGCCAGCAGCCAAGGTGCTTACCTCGGTAAAGTCCAGCAGTACTTC. Protein: CASSQGAYLGKVQQYF.

The V gene is TRBV6-6, the J gene TRBJ1-2; D possibly corresponds to TRBD1 (6 bases). V was cut by 4 bases and J by 3 bases, with 6 bases left in between. Germline assignment: CDR1 MNHNY and CDR2 SVGAGI (reference sequence). The CDR3 is made up of 12 amino acids. The CDR3 reads CASSWTDYGYTF. The CDR3 nucleotides are TGTGCCAGCAGTTGGACAGACTATGGCTACACCTTC.